Shown below are 6 T cell receptor beta chains from a single sample sequenced in a study of blood T cell repertoires in COVID-19. TCRdb keeps only in-frame clones here, not all; method: immunoSEQ multiplex PCR. The data show 300,000 or so clones, around 92% seen once. The specimen sequenced was peripheral blood. The source is a man aged 18 to 29 who had recovered from COVID-19.

The J gene is TRBJ2-7, the V gene TRBV19, with 7 bases identical to TRBD1. The J segment lost 2 bases and the V segment lost 6 bases, leaving 10 bases of the junction unmatched. CDR1 is LNHDA and CDR2 is SQIVND in the germline V gene (reference sequence). The CDR3 covers 15 residues. Here the CDR3 DNA reads TGTGCCAGTAGCCCTGCCCCACAGGGGACCTACGAGCAGTACTTC. Translating gives CASSPAPQGTYEQYF.

The genes are TRBV25-1 and TRBJ1-6; perhaps TRBD1 as D (5 bases). CDR1 is MGHDK and CDR2 is SYGVNS in the germline V gene. The ends were cut back, 1 base at V and 10 bases at J, with 14 bases in the middle. The CDR3 length is 15 residues. DNA for the CDR3: TGTGCCAGCAGTGAATTGGGGCAGGGTGACTCACCCCTCCACTTT. Protein: CASSELGQGDSPLHF.

This sequence joins TRBV3-1 (or the pseudogene TRBV3-2) and TRBJ2-1; no reliable D call. Deletions cut 2 bases from V and 0 bases from J, with 11 bases between. This CDR3 contains 16 residues. Germline values: CDR1 LGHDT, CDR2 YNNKEL (reference sequence). CDR3 coding DNA: TGTGCCAGCAGCCAACGTAGATCAAGCTCCTACAATGAGCAGTTCTTC. Its protein product is CASSQRRSSSYNEQFF.

The chain is built from TRBV5-1 and TRBJ2-7; 7 nucleotides match TRBD1. Germline CDR1 SGHRS, CDR2 YFSETQ. CDR3 length equals 14 residues. The junction had 6 bases not matched to a gene; V was cut back by 1 base and J by 5 bases. CDR3 loop: CASSLTTGRNEQYF. CDR3 DNA sequence: TGCGCCAGCAGCTTGACGACAGGGAGAAACGAGCAGTACTTC. The full variable domain, its missing parts supplied by reference TRBV5-1 and TRBJ2-7, is KAGVTQTPRYLIKTRGQQVTLSCSPISGHRSVSWYQQTPGQGLQFLFEYFSETQRNKGNFPGRFSGRQFSNSRSEMNVSTLELGDSALYLCASSLTTGRNEQYFGPGTRLTVT.

The J gene is TRBJ2-1, the V gene TRBV7-6; 15 bases are shared with TRBD2. Germline V gene sequence: CDR1 SGHVS, CDR2 FNYEAQ. V lost 2 bases, J lost 8 bases, and 1 base stayed unmatched. The CDR3 covers 15 residues. The CDR3 spells CASSLRTSGGDEQFF. The CDR3 nucleotides are TGTGCCAGCAGCTTAAGGACTAGCGGGGGGGATGAGCAGTTCTTC.

This clone was recorded only once. This chain uses TRBV3-1 (or the pseudogene TRBV3-2) with TRBJ1-2; perhaps TRBD1 as D (5 bases). Germline CDR1 LGHDT, CDR2 YNNKEL (reference sequence). The CDR3 consists of 14 residues. V lost 2 bases to trimming and J lost 12 bases, with 19 bases between them. CDR3 sequence reads: CASSQTGGRVENTF. The CDR3 DNA reads as TGTGCCAGCAGCCAAACGGGGGGGAGGGTTGAGAACACCTTC.